This paragraph reports one T cell receptor beta chain. No cognate antigen has been identified for it. Per-base quality was not reported, and no clone a single base away is much larger than it. Each collaborating institution followed its own protocols to collect whole blood in K2EDTA tubes. Collaborator samples were shipped for TCRbeta analysis as frozen whole blood, isolated PBMCs, or DNA extracted from either sample type. The immunoSEQ Assay, a bias-controlled multiplex PCR, was used to amplify TCRbeta CDR3 regions from genomic DNA. The source study handled its data this way. The number of nucleated cells in each sample was estimated from the amplification of reference gene primers within the assay. Sequence reads were collapsed and filtered to measure the absolute abundance of every unique TCRbeta CDR3 rearrangement. For each sample, productive Simpson clonality was calculated as the square root of Simpson's diversity index across productive rearrangements. TCRdb obtained this table from immuneACCESS and retained in-frame rearrangements with V and J assigned. These tables miss some clones; where compared with another copy, unresolved V genes account for less than half of the shortfall, and the remainder is unexplained. The DNA gave D and trimming, while V, J and clone size come from that table. This sample holds more than 110,000 clones; about 84% were observed only once. Roughly 6.5% of the sample rests with the top ten.

The data originate from a study of blood T cell repertoires in COVID-19 (dated by TCRdb to 2020 to 2021). Study-wide context: Samples covering the acute and convalescent phases of COVID-19 were provided by collaborators in the United States, Italy and Spain. Sample metadata almost always included a de-identified subject ID, COVID-19 status, age in years and sex. The prospective study material was composed of cDNA or gDNA derived from T cells, B-cell-depleted T cells, or PBMCs. A freely available public database, intended as a resource for researchers studying the immune response to SARS-CoV-2, is where the repertoires were released. Where available, HLA class I and class II types were taken from metadata supplied by the sample provider and were not determined by assay-based typing. Subjects who had been exposed to COVID-19, were actively infected with it, or had recovered from it provided the deeply sampled blood TCRbeta repertoires that made up the dataset. The samples were drawn from the first 160 participants of the ongoing ImmuneRACE study and from about 1,200 subjects provided by 6 global collaborators.

Study-level results and caveats: The quantity of clinical and demographic metadata differed by source and by participant and was supplied without curation.

The receptor was derived from a human donor in a cohort sampled during active COVID-19. The source material was peripheral blood.

At the DNA level, the sequence is TGTGCCAGCAGTGAACTGGTCAGCGGGGAAACGGGGCAGTACTTC. Its protein reads: CASSELVSGETGQYF. The receptor chain draws on TRBV6-1 and TRBJ2-7, and 7 junction bases match TRBD2. From V the trimming removes 2 bases and from J it removes 9 bases, while the gene matches leave 13 bases of the junction unaccounted for. The cysteine opens and the phenylalanine closes a CDR3 of 15 amino acids. Only CDR3 DNA is held: 45 bases, read in frame from base 1. The germline V gene supplies CDR1 MNHNS and CDR2 SASEGT.